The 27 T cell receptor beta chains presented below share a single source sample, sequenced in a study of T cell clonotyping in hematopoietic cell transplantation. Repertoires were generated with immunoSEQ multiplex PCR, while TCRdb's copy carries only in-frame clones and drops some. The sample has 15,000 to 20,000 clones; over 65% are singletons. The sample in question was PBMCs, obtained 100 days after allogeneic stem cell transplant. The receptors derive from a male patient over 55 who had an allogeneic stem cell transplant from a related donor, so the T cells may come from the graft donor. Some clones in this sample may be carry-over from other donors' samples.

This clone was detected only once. The DNA for the CDR3 is TGTGCCAGCAGTTTCAACCGGGACGGGGGTGAGCAGTTCTTC. It is translated as CASSFNRDGGEQFF. The chain recombines TRBV6-6 with TRBJ2-1; possibly TRBD2 for D (6 bases). The germline V and J ends were trimmed by 4 bases and 9 bases, with 16 bases remaining between them. The CDR3 is 14 amino acids. Germline CDR1 MNHNY, CDR2 SVGAGI (reference sequence).

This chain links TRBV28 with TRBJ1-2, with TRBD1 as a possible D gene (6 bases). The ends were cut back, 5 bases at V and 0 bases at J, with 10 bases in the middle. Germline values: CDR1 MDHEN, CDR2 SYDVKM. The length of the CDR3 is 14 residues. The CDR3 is CASSGQTSNYGYTF. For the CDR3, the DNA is TGTGCCAGCAGTGGACAGACTTCTAACTATGGCTACACCTTC.

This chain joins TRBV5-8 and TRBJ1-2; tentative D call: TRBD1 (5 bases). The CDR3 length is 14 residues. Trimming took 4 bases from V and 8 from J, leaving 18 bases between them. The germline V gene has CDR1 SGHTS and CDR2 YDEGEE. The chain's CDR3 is CASSGGLGPEGYTF. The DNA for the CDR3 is TGTGCCAGCAGCGGGGGACTCGGGCCGGAGGGCTACACCTTC.

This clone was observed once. CDR3 sequence reads: CASSLGPAGEGEQYF. The CDR3 nucleotides are TGCGCCAGCAGCTTGGGCCCAGCGGGAGAGGGCGAGCAGTACTTC. The V gene is TRBV5-1, the J gene TRBJ2-7; 8 bases are a match to TRBD2. CDR3 length equals 15 residues. Germline V gives CDR1 SGHRS, CDR2 YFSETQ. The ends lost 0 bases at V and 6 bases at J; junction bases unmatched: 8. Drawing the rest from reference TRBV5-1 and TRBJ2-7, the complete variable domain is KAGVTQTPRYLIKTRGQQVTLSCSPISGHRSVSWYQQTPGQGLQFLFEYFSETQRNKGNFPGRFSGRQFSNSRSEMNVSTLELGDSALYLCASSLGPAGEGEQYFGPGTRLTVT.

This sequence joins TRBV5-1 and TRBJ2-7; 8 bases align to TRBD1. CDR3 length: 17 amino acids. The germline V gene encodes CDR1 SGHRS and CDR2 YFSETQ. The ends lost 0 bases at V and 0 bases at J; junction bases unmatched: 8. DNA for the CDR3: TGCGCCAGCAGCTTGGTGGGTTCGGGACAGGTCTCCTACGAGCAGTACTTC. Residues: CASSLVGSGQVSYEQYF. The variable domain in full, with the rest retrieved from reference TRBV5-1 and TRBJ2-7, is KAGVTQTPRYLIKTRGQQVTLSCSPISGHRSVSWYQQTPGQGLQFLFEYFSETQRNKGNFPGRFSGRQFSNSRSEMNVSTLELGDSALYLCASSLVGSGQVSYEQYFGPGTRLTVT.

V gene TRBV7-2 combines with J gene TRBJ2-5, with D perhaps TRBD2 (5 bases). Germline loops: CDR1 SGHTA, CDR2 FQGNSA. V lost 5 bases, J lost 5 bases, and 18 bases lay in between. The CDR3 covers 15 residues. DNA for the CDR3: TGTGCCAGCAGCCCCGATGGACTGTTAGAGGAGACCCAGTACTTC. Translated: CASSPDGLLEETQYF. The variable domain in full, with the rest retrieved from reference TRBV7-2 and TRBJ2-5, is GAGVSQSPSNKVTEKGKDVELRCDPISGHTALYWYRQSLGQGLEFLIYFQGNSAPDKSGLPSDRFSAERTGGSVSTLTIQRTQQEDSAVYLCASSPDGLLEETQYFGPGTRLLVL.

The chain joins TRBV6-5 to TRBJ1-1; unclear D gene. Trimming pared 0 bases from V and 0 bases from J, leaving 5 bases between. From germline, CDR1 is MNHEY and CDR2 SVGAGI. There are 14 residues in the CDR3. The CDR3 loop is CASSYSRLNTEAFF. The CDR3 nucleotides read TGTGCCAGCAGTTACTCACGGTTGAACACTGAAGCTTTCTTT.

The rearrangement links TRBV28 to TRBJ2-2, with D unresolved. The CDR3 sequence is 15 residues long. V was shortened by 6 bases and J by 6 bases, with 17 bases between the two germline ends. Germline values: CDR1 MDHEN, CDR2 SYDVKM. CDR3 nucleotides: TGTGCCAGCAGCCCCTCGGATCCCCGGGCCGGGGAGCTGTTTTTT. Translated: CASSPSDPRAGELFF.

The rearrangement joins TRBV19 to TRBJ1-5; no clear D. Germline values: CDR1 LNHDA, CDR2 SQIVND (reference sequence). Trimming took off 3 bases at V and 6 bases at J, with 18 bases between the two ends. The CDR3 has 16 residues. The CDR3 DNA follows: TGTGCCAGTAGTATCCAAATCTTTGAGGGTGGTCAGCCCCAGCATTTT. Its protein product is CASSIQIFEGGQPQHF.

In nucleotides, the CDR3 is TGTGCCAGCAGCTCCCGTGAAATAGTGGGGGGGCCAGATACGCAGTATTTT. Translated: CASSSREIVGGPDTQYF. The chain couples TRBV7-3 to TRBJ2-3, with D possibly matching TRBD2 (7 bases). This CDR3 comprises 17 residues. V was clipped by 4 bases and J by 4 bases, with 21 bases between them. Per germline, CDR1 SGHTA and CDR2 FQGTGA.

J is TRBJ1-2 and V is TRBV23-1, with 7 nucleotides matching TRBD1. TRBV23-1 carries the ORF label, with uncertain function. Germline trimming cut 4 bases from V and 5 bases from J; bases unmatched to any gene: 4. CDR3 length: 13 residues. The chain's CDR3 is CASSPRGWYGYTF. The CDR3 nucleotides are TGCGCCAGCAGTCCCAGGGGGTGGTATGGCTACACCTTC.

The CDR3 coding sequence is TGTGCCAGCAGCGCCAGGGTTGAGCGAGGGAACGAGCAGTACTTC. This translates into CASSARVERGNEQYF. This rearrangement joins TRBV9 to TRBJ2-7; TRBD1 or TRBD2 may be the D gene (5 bases each). Per the germline V gene, CDR1 is SGDLS and CDR2 is YYNGEE. The CDR3 has 15 amino acids. The ends were cut back, 3 bases at V and 5 bases at J, with 18 bases in the middle.

CDR3 nucleotide sequence: TGTGCCAGCAGCGTAGCTACTACCGGGACAGGATTTTGGGACACCGGGGAGCTGTTTTTT. It encodes CASSVATTGTGFWDTGELFF. This chain connects TRBV9 to TRBJ2-2; 8 nucleotides match TRBD1. The CDR3 spans 20 residues. The V and J ends lost 0 bases and 3 bases, in that order; junction bases with no gene match: 16. Germline values: CDR1 SGDLS, CDR2 YYNGEE.

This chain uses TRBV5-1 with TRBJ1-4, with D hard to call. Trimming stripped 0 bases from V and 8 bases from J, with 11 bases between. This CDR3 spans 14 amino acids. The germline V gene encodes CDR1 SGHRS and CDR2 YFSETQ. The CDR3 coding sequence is TGCGCCAGCAGCTTGGGCCTGAGGGCGGAAAAACTGTTTTTT. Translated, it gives CASSLGLRAEKLFF.

CDR3 nucleotide sequence: TGCGCCAGCAGTGACCTGGACAGGGCGACTGAAGCTTTCTTT. Its protein product is CASSDLDRATEAFF. The J gene is TRBJ1-1, the V gene TRBV10-1; TRBD1 aligns across 8 bases. This CDR3 spans 14 amino acids. CDR1 and CDR2 from the germline V gene are WNHNN and SYGVQD (reference sequence). V dropped 3 bases and J dropped 5; count of bases not matched to a gene: 5.

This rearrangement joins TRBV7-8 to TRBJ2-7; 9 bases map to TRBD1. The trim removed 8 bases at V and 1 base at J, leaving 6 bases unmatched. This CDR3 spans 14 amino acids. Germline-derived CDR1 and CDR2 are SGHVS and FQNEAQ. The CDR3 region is CASGRTGASYEQYF. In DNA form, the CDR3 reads TGTGCCAGCGGGAGGACAGGGGCGTCCTACGAGCAGTACTTC.

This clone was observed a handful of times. The CDR3 sequence: CASSPGLAGTIQYF. CDR3 bases: TGTGCCAGCAGCCCCGGACTAGCTGGGACCATTCAGTACTTC. The chain links TRBV9 to TRBJ2-4, with TRBD2 identical over 8 bases. Losses at the gene ends were 4 bases for V and 9 bases for J; bases not matched to a gene: 9. Germline V CDR1 and CDR2: SGDLS, YYNGEE. This CDR3 comprises 14 residues.

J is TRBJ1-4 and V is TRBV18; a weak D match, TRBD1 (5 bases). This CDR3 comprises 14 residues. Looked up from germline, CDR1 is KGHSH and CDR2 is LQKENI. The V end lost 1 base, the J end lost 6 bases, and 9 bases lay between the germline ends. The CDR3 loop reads CASSPRGGDEKLFF. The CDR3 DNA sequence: TGTGCCAGCTCACCACGGGGAGGGGATGAAAAACTGTTTTTT. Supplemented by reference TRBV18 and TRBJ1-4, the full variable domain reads NAGVMQNPRHLVRRRGQEARLRCSPMKGHSHVYWYRQLPEEGLKFMVYLQKENIIDESGMPKERFSAEFPKEGPSILRIQQVVRGDSAAYFCASSPRGGDEKLFFGSGTQLSVL.

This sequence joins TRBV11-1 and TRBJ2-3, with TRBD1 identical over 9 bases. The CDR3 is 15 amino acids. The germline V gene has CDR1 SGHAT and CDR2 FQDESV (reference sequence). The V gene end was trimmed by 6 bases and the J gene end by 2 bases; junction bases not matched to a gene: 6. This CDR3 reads CASSTGGELTDTQYF. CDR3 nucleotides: TGTGCCAGCAGTACAGGGGGCGAGCTCACAGATACGCAGTATTTT.

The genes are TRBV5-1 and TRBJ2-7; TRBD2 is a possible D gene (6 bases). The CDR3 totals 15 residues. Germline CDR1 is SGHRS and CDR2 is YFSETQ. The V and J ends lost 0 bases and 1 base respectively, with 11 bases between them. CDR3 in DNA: TGCGCCAGCAGCTTGGAGGGACTCCGTTCCTACGAGCAGTACTTC. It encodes CASSLEGLRSYEQYF.

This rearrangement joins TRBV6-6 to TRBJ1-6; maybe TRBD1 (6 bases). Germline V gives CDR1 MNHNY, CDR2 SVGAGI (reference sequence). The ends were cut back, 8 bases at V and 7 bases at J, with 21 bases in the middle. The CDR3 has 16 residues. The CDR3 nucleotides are TGTGCCAGCGTCCCGGGGGCAGGGGAGTTGAATTCACCCCTCCACTTT. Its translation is CASVPGAGELNSPLHF.

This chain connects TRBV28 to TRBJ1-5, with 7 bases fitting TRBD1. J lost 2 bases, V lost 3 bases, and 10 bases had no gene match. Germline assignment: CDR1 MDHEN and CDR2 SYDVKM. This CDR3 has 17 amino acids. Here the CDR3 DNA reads TGTGCCAGCAGTTTTGGGGACAGCTTTATACGCAATCAGCCCCAGCATTTT. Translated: CASSFGDSFIRNQPQHF. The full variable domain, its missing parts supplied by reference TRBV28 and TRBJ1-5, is DVKVTQSSRYLVKRTGEKVFLECVQDMDHENMFWYRQDPGLGLRLIYFSYDVKMKEKGDIPEGYSVSREKKERFSLILESASTNQTSMYLCASSFGDSFIRNQPQHFGDGTRLSIL.

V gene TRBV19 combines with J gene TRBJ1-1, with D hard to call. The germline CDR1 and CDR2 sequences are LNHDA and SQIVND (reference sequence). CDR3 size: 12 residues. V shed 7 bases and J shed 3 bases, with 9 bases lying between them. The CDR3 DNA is TGTGCCAGTACAAAAGGGTACACTGAAGCTTTCTTT. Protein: CASTKGYTEAFF.

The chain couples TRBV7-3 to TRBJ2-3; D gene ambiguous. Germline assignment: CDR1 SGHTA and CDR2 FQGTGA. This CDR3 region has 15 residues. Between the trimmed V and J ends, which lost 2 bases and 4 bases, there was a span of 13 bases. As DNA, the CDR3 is TGTGCCAGCAGCTTATCTGGTACATGGGCAGATACGCAGTATTTT. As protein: CASSLSGTWADTQYF.

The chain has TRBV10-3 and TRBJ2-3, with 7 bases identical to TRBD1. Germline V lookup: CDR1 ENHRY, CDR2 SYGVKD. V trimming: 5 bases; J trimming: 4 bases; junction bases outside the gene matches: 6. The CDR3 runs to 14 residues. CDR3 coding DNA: TGTGCCATCAGTATGAGGCAGGGGGCAGATACGCAGTATTTT. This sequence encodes CAISMRQGADTQYF.

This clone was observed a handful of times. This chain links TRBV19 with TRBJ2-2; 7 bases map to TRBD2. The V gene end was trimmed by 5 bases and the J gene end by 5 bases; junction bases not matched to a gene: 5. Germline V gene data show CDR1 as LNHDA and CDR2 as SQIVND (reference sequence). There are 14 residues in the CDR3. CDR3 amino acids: CASSERGGTGELFF. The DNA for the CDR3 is TGTGCCAGTAGTGAGCGGGGCGGGACCGGGGAGCTGTTTTTT. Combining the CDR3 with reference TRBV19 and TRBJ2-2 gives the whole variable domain DGGITQSPKYLFRKEGQNVTLSCEQNLNHDAMYWYRQDPGQGLRLIYYSQIVNDFQKGDIAEGYSVSREKKESFPLTVTSAQKNPTAFYLCASSERGGTGELFFGEGSRLTVL.

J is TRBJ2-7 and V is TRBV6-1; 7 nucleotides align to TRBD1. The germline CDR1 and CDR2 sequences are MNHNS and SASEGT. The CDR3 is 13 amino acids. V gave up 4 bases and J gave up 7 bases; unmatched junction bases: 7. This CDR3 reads CASSATGSGEQYF. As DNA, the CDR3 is TGTGCCAGCAGTGCGACAGGGTCCGGAGAGCAGTACTTC.